A single sample gave rise to the 8 T cell receptor beta chains below, sequenced in a study of shared clonotypes between healthy human individuals. Here immunoSEQ multiplex PCR was the method, and the copy in TCRdb shows in-frame clones only, minus some. Counted here are some 2,500,000 clones, 93% occurring once; the ten biggest clones make up approximately 0.35%. Sequencing was performed on naive CD4+ T cells from PBMCs. Sample subset: CD45RA+ positively selected. These receptors all stem from a man between 18 and 29 years old in good health. Some clones in this sample may be carry-over from other donors' samples.

This CDR3 reads CASSFAGASSSYEQYF. DNA of the CDR3: TGCGCCAGCAGCTTCGCGGGGGCGTCTAGCTCCTACGAGCAGTACTTC. The rearrangement uses TRBV5-1 and TRBJ2-7; D possibly corresponds to TRBD2 (7 bases). CDR3 length: 16 amino acids. The V end lost 2 bases, the J end lost 0 bases, and 15 bases lay between the germline ends. CDR1 and CDR2 (germline): SGHRS, YFSETQ.

The V gene is TRBV27, the J gene TRBJ2-2, with 7 bases identical to TRBD1. V was pared by 6 bases and J by 2 bases, with 6 bases of the junction left unmatched. The CDR3 has 15 amino acids. Germline CDR1 reads MNHEY; CDR2 reads SMNVEV (reference sequence). The CDR3: CASSRYRGNTGELFF. The CDR3 DNA reads as TGTGCCAGCAGCCGGTACAGGGGAAACACCGGGGAGCTGTTTTTT.

This sequence joins TRBV11-2 and TRBJ2-5; weak D call: TRBD1 (5 bases). The DNA matches TRBJ2-7 better at its end, which makes the J call doubtful. Looked up from germline, CDR1 is SGHAT and CDR2 is FQNNGV. There are 12 residues in the CDR3. For the CDR3, the DNA is TGTGCCAGCAGCCTTAAGGGGTCCGAGCAGTACTTC. It is translated as CASSLKGSEQYF.

The CDR3 DNA sequence: TGCGCCAGCAGCTTGGAAGGGCCCTATAGCAATCAGCCCCAGCATTTT. Translating it yields CASSLEGPYSNQPQHF. The chain joins TRBV5-1 to TRBJ1-5; D call uncertain. CDR1 SGHRS and CDR2 YFSETQ come from the germline V gene. The length of the CDR3 is 16 residues. Trimming took off 0 bases at V and 0 bases at J, with 10 bases between the two ends.

The chain combines TRBV29-1 with TRBJ2-2, with 9 nucleotides matching TRBD1. CDR1 and CDR2 from the germline V gene are SQVTM and ANQGSEA. The V gene end was trimmed by 7 bases and the J gene end by 8 bases; junction bases not matched to a gene: 11. This CDR3 spans 14 amino acids. For the CDR3, the DNA is TGCAGCGCCGGCCGGGACAGGGAGAGGGGGGAGCTGTTTTTT. Translating it yields CSAGRDRERGELFF.

The V call is TRBV11-3, the J call TRBJ1-3; D ambiguous. Germline CDR1 and CDR2: SGHNT and YENEEA. There are 15 residues in the CDR3. V was cut by 5 bases and J by 0 bases, with 11 bases left in between. The CDR3 nucleotides read TGTGCCAGCAGCAGCGACGGACCCTCTGGAAACACCATATATTTT. It encodes CASSSDGPSGNTIYF.

This clone showed up just once. The chain's CDR3 is CASSPGQFQETQYF. The CDR3 nucleotides read TGTGCCAGCTCACCTGGACAGTTCCAAGAGACCCAGTACTTC. The chain couples TRBV18 to TRBJ2-5; the D gene is possibly TRBD1 (6 bases). The CDR3 extends over 14 amino acids. Deletions cut 3 bases from V and 1 base from J, with 9 bases between. Germline V gene data show CDR1 as KGHSH and CDR2 as LQKENI.

About this clone itself: The junction departs from the called germline gene at one end, perhaps through a read error. Other DNA sequences in the same sample also yield this CDR3. This chain links TRBV7-9 with TRBJ2-7; the match to TRBD2 covers 9 bases. The CDR3 loop spans 14 amino acids. CDR1 is SEHNR, CDR2 FQNEAQ, per germline (reference sequence). The CDR3 spells CASSLAGSSYEQYF. For the CDR3, the DNA is TGTGCCAGCAGCCTAGCGGGAAGTTCCTACGAGCAGTACTTC.